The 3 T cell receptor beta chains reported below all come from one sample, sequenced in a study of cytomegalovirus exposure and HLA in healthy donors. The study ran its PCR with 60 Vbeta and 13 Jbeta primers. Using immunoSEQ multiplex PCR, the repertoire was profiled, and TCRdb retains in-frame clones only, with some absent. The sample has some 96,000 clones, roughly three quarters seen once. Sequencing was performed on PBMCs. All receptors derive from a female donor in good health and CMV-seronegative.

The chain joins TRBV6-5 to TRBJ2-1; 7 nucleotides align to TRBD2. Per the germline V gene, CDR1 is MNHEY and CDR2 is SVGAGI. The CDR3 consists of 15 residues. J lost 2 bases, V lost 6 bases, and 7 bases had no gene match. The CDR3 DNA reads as TGTGCCAGCAGAGTCCGGGGAGGGGCCTACAATGAGCAGTTCTTC. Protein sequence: CASRVRGGAYNEQFF.

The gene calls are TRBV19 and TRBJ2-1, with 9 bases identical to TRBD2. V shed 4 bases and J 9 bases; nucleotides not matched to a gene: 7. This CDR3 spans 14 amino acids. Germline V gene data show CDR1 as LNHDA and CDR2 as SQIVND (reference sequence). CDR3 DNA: TGTGCCAGTAGTAGGGCGGGAGGGTCGATTGAGCAGTTCTTC. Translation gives CASSRAGGSIEQFF.

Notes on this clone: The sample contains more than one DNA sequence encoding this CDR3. The CDR3 loop is CASSQDRAGGTTDTQYF. The DNA for the CDR3 is TGCGCCAGCAGCCAAGATAGGGCGGGGGGAACCACAGATACGCAGTATTTT. J is TRBJ2-3 and V is TRBV4-1, with TRBD2 matching 8 bases. Looked up from germline, CDR1 is MGHRA and CDR2 is YSYEKL. With 0 bases clipped from V and 2 bases from J, the junction kept 7 bases outside the gene matches. The CDR3 runs to 17 residues.